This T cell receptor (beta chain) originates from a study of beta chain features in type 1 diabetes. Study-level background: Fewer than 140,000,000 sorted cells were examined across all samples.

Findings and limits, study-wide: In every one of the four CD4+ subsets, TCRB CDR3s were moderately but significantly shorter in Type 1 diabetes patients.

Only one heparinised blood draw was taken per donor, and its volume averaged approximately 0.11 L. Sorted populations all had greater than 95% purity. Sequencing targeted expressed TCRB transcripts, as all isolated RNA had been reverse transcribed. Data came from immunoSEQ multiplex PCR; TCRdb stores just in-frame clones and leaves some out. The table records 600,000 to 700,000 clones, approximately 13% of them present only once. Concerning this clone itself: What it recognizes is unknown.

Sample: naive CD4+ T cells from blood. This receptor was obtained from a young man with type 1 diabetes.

In DNA, the CDR3 is TGTGCCAGCAGGGGACCTGGGAATTCACCCCTCCACTTT. Its translation: CASRGPGNSPLHF. This chain connects TRBV27 to TRBJ1-6, with D tentatively TRBD1 (5 bases). Germline values: CDR1 MNHEY, CDR2 SMNVEV (reference sequence). Trimming cost V 6 bases and J 7 bases, with 10 bases left between them. This CDR3 spans 13 amino acids.